Listed below are T cell receptor beta chains from one sample, sequenced in a study of blood T cells in healthy people across ages. Each CDR3 protein gets one entry after TCRdb re-called the 5' RACE reads with MiXCR. The top ten hold 25% to 35% of the sample, which has about 830,000 distinct CDR3 sequences, approximately 67% seen once. Sample: blood. The receptors originated from a man aged 25-45 years in good health. The CDR3 runs from the conserved cysteine through the conserved F or W. A D gene is named only where the DNA matches it firmly. Clone size is shown for a subset of rows, as once, few, many or a class of expanded clone.

cdr3_length	v_call	j_call	d_call	clone_size	cdr3_aa	cdr3_nt
15	TRBV7-9	TRBJ2-2	.	.	CASSLVRSNTGELFF	TGTGCCAGCAGCTTAGTGCGTTCGAACACCGGGGAGCTGTTTTTT
14	TRBV7-2	TRBJ1-2	.	.	CASRIRAFNYGYTF	TGTGCCAGCAGGATCAGGGCGTTCAACTATGGCTACACCTTC
12	TRBV20-1	TRBJ2-5	.	few	CSASPKKETQYF	TGCAGTGCTAGTCCTAAAAAAGAGACCCAGTACTTC
14	TRBV5-1	TRBJ2-1	.	few	CASSPARRLSEQFF	TGCGCCAGCAGCCCAGCAAGGCGGCTCTCTGAGCAGTTCTTC
14	TRBV29-1	TRBJ1-2	.	.	CSVERRQGSYGYTF	TGCAGCGTTGAAAGGCGGCAGGGGTCGTATGGCTACACCTTC
14	TRBV20-1	TRBJ2-1	TRBD1	few	CSALQGETYNEQFF	TGCAGTGCTCTACAGGGGGAGACCTACAATGAGCAGTTCTTC
15	TRBV27	TRBJ2-1	.	.	CASSLSDELYNEQFF	TGTGCCAGCAGTTTAAGTGACGAACTGTACAATGAGCAGTTCTTC
13	TRBV6-5	TRBJ1-4	.	.	CASRLRGNEKLFF	TGTGCCAGCAGGCTACGGGGGAATGAAAAACTGTTTTTT
14	TRBV6-4	TRBJ2-3	.	.	CASSVGTGPDTQYF	TGTGCCAGCAGTGTAGGCACAGGGCCAGATACGCAGTATTTT
15	TRBV28	TRBJ1-5	.	.	CASSFFAGRNQPQHF	TGTGCCAGCAGTTTTTTCGCAGGGCGTAATCAGCCCCAGCATTTT
13	TRBV7-9	TRBJ1-1	.	once	CASSLEGTTEAFF	TGTGCCAGCAGCTTAGAAGGGACGACTGAAGCTTTCTTT
13	TRBV6-5	TRBJ2-5	.	.	CASSGSAQETQYF	TGTGCCAGTTCGGGCAGCGCACAAGAGACCCAGTACTTC
18	TRBV28	TRBJ2-4	.	.	CASSLPITGYGAKNIQYF	TGTGCCAGCAGTTTACCGATAACAGGGTACGGAGCCAAAAACATTCAGTACTTC
14	TRBV7-9	TRBJ2-4	.	.	CASSLSGSENIQYF	TGTGCCAGCAGCTTATCCGGCAGCGAAAACATTCAGTACTTC
16	TRBV4-2	TRBJ1-2	TRBD1	few	CASSPDMDRGFYGYTF	TGTGCCAGCAGCCCGGACATGGACAGGGGGTTCTATGGCTACACCTTC
15	TRBV3-1	TRBJ2-7	TRBD1	.	CASSQPGQGVYEQYF	TGTGCCAGCAGCCAACCGGGACAGGGTGTGTACGAGCAGTACTTC
16	TRBV27	TRBJ2-5	.	.	CASSLSTRGERETQYF	TGTGCCAGCAGTTTATCGACAAGGGGGGAGAGGGAGACCCAGTACTTC
14	TRBV20-1	TRBJ2-3	TRBD2	.	CGGDSGGATDTQYF	TGCGGCGGGGATAGCGGGGGAGCCACAGATACGCAGTATTTT
17	TRBV5-1	TRBJ2-5	.	.	CASSLAVGNLARETQYF	TGCGCCAGCAGCTTGGCCGTAGGGAATCTAGCGCGGGAGACCCAGTACTTC
12	TRBV5-1	TRBJ2-1	.	.	CASSLVRSEQFF	TGCGCCAGCAGCTTGGTCCGGAGTGAGCAGTTCTTC
12	TRBV6-2/TRBV6-3	TRBJ2-1	.	.	CASSYDMDEQFF	TGTGCCAGCAGTTACGACATGGATGAGCAGTTCTTC
15	TRBV4-3	TRBJ2-3	TRBD2	few	CASSPLAGDPDTQYF	TGCGCCAGCAGCCCCCTAGCGGGGGACCCAGATACGCAGTATTTT
14	TRBV6-6	TRBJ2-7	.	few	CASQDSRRDYEQYF	TGTGCCAGCCAGGACAGCAGACGCGACTACGAGCAGTACTTC
16	TRBV7-9	TRBJ2-7	TRBD1	.	CASSGNRDRGSYEQYF	TGTGCCAGCAGCGGAAACCGGGACAGGGGTTCCTACGAGCAGTACTTC
12	TRBV4-2	TRBJ1-2	.	.	CASSQEPVGYTF	TGTGCCAGCAGCCAAGAACCGGTAGGCTACACCTTC
17	TRBV4-3	TRBJ2-3	TRBD1	.	CASSQGATGVWTDTQYF	TGCGCCAGCAGCCAAGGCGCGACAGGGGTCTGGACGGATACGCAGTATTTT
15	TRBV29-1	TRBJ1-2	.	.	CSVQSVGPANYGYTF	TGCAGCGTTCAATCGGTCGGGCCCGCTAACTATGGCTACACCTTC
16	TRBV25-1	TRBJ2-5	.	.	CASSEGLRGVLETQYF	TGTGCCAGCAGTGAAGGCCTGAGAGGGGTATTAGAGACCCAGTACTTC
15	TRBV2	TRBJ1-6	.	once	CASSASPSGLSPLHF	TGTGCCAGCAGTGCCTCGCCCTCCGGCCTTTCACCCCTCCACTTT
15	TRBV6-6	TRBJ2-5	.	.	CASRERDGGVETQYF	TGTGCCAGCAGAGAGCGCGACGGCGGCGTAGAGACCCAGTACTTC
15	TRBV7-2	TRBJ2-5	.	.	CASSPRTGGQETQYF	TGTGCCAGCAGCCCCCGGACAGGAGGGCAAGAGACCCAGTACTTC
17	TRBV20-1	TRBJ1-2	.	.	CSARDRQDRDLNYGYTF	TGCAGTGCTAGAGATCGGCAGGACAGAGACCTTAACTATGGCTACACCTTC
15	TRBV14	TRBJ2-5	TRBD2	.	CASSHGAGINSEQYF	TGTGCCAGCAGCCATGGAGCGGGGATCAACAGTGAGCAGTACTTC
16	TRBV12-3/TRBV12-4	TRBJ2-5	TRBD1	few	CASSLGRQGVGETQYF	TGTGCCAGCAGTTTAGGTAGACAGGGGGTCGGAGAGACCCAGTACTTC
15	TRBV6-5	TRBJ2-5	.	.	CASSYNGGTVSTQYF	TGTGCCAGCAGTTACAACGGGGGTACCGTGTCGACCCAGTACTTC
11	TRBV20-1	TRBJ2-5	.	.	CSARGVETQYF	TGCAGTGCCAGGGGTGTGGAGACCCAGTACTTC
15	TRBV29-1	TRBJ2-3	TRBD1	few	CSAAGTGGRTDTQYF	TGCAGTGCCGCCGGGACAGGGGGCCGCACAGATACGCAGTATTTT
14	TRBV12-3/TRBV12-4	TRBJ1-5	.	.	CASSSENSNQPQHF	TGTGCCAGCAGTTCCGAAAATAGCAATCAGCCCCAGCATTTT
16	TRBV7-2	TRBJ1-5	.	.	CASSPRPGNSNQPQHF	TGTGCCAGCAGCCCAAGGCCGGGGAATAGCAATCAGCCCCAGCATTTT
14	TRBV20-1	TRBJ1-5	.	.	CSASDTGRNQPQHF	TGCAGTGCTAGTGACACCGGTCGCAATCAGCCCCAGCATTTT